The rows below give T cell receptor beta chains drawn from one sample of a study of T-cell memory formation after mild COVID-19. TCRdb recomputed calls from the 5' RACE reads with MiXCR, one row per CDR3 protein. Among 250,000 to 350,000 distinct CDR3 sequences listed, approximately 19% were seen once. The sequenced sample consisted of PBMCs or a T cell subset sorted from them (not recorded which). The receptors come from a man in his late teens or twenties who had mild COVID-19 (a few samples of this study predate the infection). Cell type and time point are not known. CDR3s include the opening cysteine and the closing phenylalanine or tryptophan. A D gene is named only where the DNA matches it firmly. Only some rows state a clone size, as once, few, many or a class for expanded clones.

size	V	D	J	DNA	CDR3
few	TRBV7-2	-	TRBJ2-3	TGTGCCAGTCGGGTAGCGGTTCGGTGGGATACGCAGTATTTT	CASRVAVRWDTQYF
few	TRBV15	-	TRBJ1-6	TGTGCCACCAGCAACTGGGAGAGCTCCTATAATTCACCCCTCCACTTT	CATSNWESSYNSPLHF
few	TRBV15	TRBD1	TRBJ2-7	TGTGCCACCAGCAGAGGAGCGACAGGGGGCTTCTACGAGCAGTACTTC	CATSRGATGGFYEQYF
-	TRBV29-1	TRBD1	TRBJ1-2	TGCAGCGTTGAGGTTGACAGGGCCATCTATGGCTACACCTTC	CSVEVDRAIYGYTF
-	TRBV19	-	TRBJ1-6	TGTGCCAGTAGTATGGACGATAGCGATTCACCCCTCCACTTT	CASSMDDSDSPLHF
-	TRBV6-5	TRBD1	TRBJ2-5	TGTGCCAGCAGTAGCCGGGACAGGGTCGCAGAGACCCAGTACTTC	CASSSRDRVAETQYF
few	TRBV5-1	TRBD2	TRBJ2-3	TGCGCCAGCTTCCCGGCCTCGGGGGGTGATACGCAGTATTTT	CASFPASGGDTQYF
-	TRBV5-1	TRBD1	TRBJ2-5	TGCGCCAGCAGCCTAGCCGGGACAGGGGGCGTTGAGACCCAGTACTTC	CASSLAGTGGVETQYF
few	TRBV7-2	-	TRBJ2-1	TGTGCCAGCAGCCCCTCCCGCAATGAGCAGTTCTTC	CASSPSRNEQFF
-	TRBV7-6	-	TRBJ2-1	TGTGCCAGCAGTCACCAGGAGAGCTCCTACAATGAGCAGTTCTTC	CASSHQESSYNEQFF
many	TRBV4-1	TRBD1	TRBJ1-1	TGCGCCAGCAGCCAAGCGGACAGGGTTATGAACACTGAAGCTTTCTTT	CASSQADRVMNTEAFF
once	TRBV4-3	-	TRBJ1-2	TGCGCCAGCAGCCTAACAACGAGATATCTGGGCTACACCTTC	CASSLTTRYLGYTF
-	TRBV27	-	TRBJ1-5	TGTGCCAGCAGTTTATGGAGAAGCCAGCCCCAGCATTTT	CASSLWRSQPQHF
-	TRBV5-1	-	TRBJ2-3	TGCGCCAGCAGGGGGTGGGACACAGATACGCAGTATTTT	CASRGWDTDTQYF
-	TRBV2	-	TRBJ2-5	TGTGCCAGCAGTGTCGGGGATCTCCAAGAGACCCAGTACTTC	CASSVGDLQETQYF
few	TRBV3-1	-	TRBJ2-2	TGTGCCAGCAGCCATCTTCCTCTGGGGGGAGTAGCCGGGGAGCTGTTTTTT	CASSHLPLGGVAGELFF
few	TRBV29-1	TRBD2	TRBJ2-1	TGCAGCGTTGACGTCCTACTAGCGGGGGGGCCCAATGAGCAGTTCTTC	CSVDVLLAGGPNEQFF
few	TRBV7-2	-	TRBJ1-5	TGTGCCAGCAGAAGCCCGTGGGGGTCCCAGCATTTT	CASRSPWGSQHF
-	TRBV20-1	TRBD2	TRBJ2-3	TGCAGTGCTACCGGTAGCGGGGGGGCAGTAGATACGCAGTATTTT	CSATGSGGAVDTQYF